This TCR beta chain is drawn from a study of blood T cell repertoires in COVID-19. Only in-frame clones appear in the TCRdb table, and some are missing; sequencing was by immunoSEQ multiplex PCR. The sample yields 200,000 to 250,000 clones, 70% to 90% seen once. This clone was seen just once. Sample: peripheral blood. The TCR originated in a woman under 30 who had recovered from COVID-19.

In DNA, the CDR3 is TGTGCCAGCAGCTTAGCGTTCAGGGATAGCAATCAGCCCCAGCATTTT. Translation: CASSLAFRDSNQPQHF. The rearrangement uses TRBV7-2 and TRBJ1-5; tentatively, D is TRBD1 (5 bases). CDR1 and CDR2 (germline): SGHTA, FQGNSA. The CDR3 is 16 amino acids. Trimming cost V 0 bases and J 0 bases, with 9 bases left between them.